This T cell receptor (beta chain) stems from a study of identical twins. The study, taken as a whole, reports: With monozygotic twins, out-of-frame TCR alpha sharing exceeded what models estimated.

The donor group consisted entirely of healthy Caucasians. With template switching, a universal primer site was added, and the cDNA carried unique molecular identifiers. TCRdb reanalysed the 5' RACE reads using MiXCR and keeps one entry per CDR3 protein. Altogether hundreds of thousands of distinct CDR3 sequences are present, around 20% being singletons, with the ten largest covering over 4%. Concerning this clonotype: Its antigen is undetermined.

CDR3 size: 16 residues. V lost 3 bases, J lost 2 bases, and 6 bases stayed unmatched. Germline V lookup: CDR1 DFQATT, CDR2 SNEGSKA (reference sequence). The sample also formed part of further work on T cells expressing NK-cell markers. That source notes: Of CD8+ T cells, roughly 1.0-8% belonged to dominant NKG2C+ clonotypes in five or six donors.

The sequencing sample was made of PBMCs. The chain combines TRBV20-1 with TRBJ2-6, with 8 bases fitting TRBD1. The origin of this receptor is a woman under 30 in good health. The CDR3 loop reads CSASGQGLAGANVLTF. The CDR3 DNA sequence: TGCAGTGCTAGTGGACAGGGTTTAGCTGGGGCCAACGTCCTGACTTTC.